A single sample gave rise to the 17 T cell receptor beta chains below, sequenced in a study of blood T cell dynamics during melanoma immunotherapy. Libraries were prepared by immunoSEQ multiplex PCR; TCRdb keeps only in-frame clonotypes and omits some of them. Here the sample spans 6,000 or so clones, 88% being singletons. Time point noted: pre-treatment baseline. Here the sequenced sample was blood, taken from a patient treated with checkpoint blockade. The origin of the receptors is a human donor with melanoma.

The chain recombines TRBV5-1 with TRBJ1-5; 7 bases align to TRBD1. This CDR3 has 17 amino acids. Trimming at V came to 0 bases and at J to 2 bases, leaving 8 bases not matched to a gene. Germline values: CDR1 SGHRS, CDR2 YFSETQ. The CDR3 sequence is CASSLGQGVVGNQPQHF. For the CDR3, the DNA is TGCGCCAGCAGCTTGGGTCAGGGGGTTGTGGGCAATCAGCCCCAGCATTTT. Based on the CDR3 plus reference TRBV5-1 and TRBJ1-5, the full variable domain is KAGVTQTPRYLIKTRGQQVTLSCSPISGHRSVSWYQQTPGQGLQFLFEYFSETQRNKGNFPGRFSGRQFSNSRSEMNVSTLELGDSALYLCASSLGQGVVGNQPQHFGDGTRLSIL.

This sequence joins TRBV10-3 and TRBJ2-5; D is ambiguous. Trimming cost V 2 bases and J 5 bases, with 9 bases left between them. There are 13 residues in the CDR3. Germline V gene lookup returns CDR1 ENHRY and CDR2 SYGVKD. CDR3 residues: CAISEPRSETQYF. The CDR3 DNA follows: TGTGCCATCAGTGAGCCACGCTCGGAGACCCAGTACTTC.

This chain uses TRBV7-9 with TRBJ1-1; TRBD1 aligns across 9 bases. J lost 5 bases, V lost 6 bases, and 10 bases had no gene match. This CDR3 has 15 residues. Germline values: CDR1 SEHNR, CDR2 FQNEAQ (reference sequence). The CDR3 nucleotides read TGTGCCAGCAGTGCTTTTCGGGACAGGGATACTGAAGCTTTCTTT. As protein: CASSAFRDRDTEAFF. The full variable domain, its missing parts supplied by reference TRBV7-9 and TRBJ1-1, is DTGVSQNPRHKITKRGQNVTFRCDPISEHNRLYWYRQTLGQGPEFLTYFQNEAQLEKSRLLSDRFSAERPKGSFSTLEIQRTEQGDSAMYLCASSAFRDRDTEAFFGQGTRLTVV.

This rearrangement joins TRBV9 to TRBJ1-3, with D perhaps matching TRBD1 (6 bases). This CDR3 is built from 17 residues. CDR1 and CDR2 (germline): SGDLS, YYNGEE. The V end was cut by 0 bases, the J end by 5 bases, with 18 bases between. The CDR3 region has the DNA TGTGCCAGCAGCGTAGAATTTTACAGGGATGCAAGAAACACCATATATTTT. Protein sequence: CASSVEFYRDARNTIYF.

The chain couples TRBV18 to TRBJ1-1, with D uncertain. The CDR3 contains 15 residues. V was clipped by 1 base and J by 0 bases, with 9 bases between them. From germline, CDR1 is KGHSH and CDR2 LQKENI. CDR3 nucleotides: TGTGCCAGCTCACCACTACCTTACATGAACACTGAAGCTTTCTTT. This codes for CASSPLPYMNTEAFF.

This clone showed up just once. This rearrangement joins TRBV5-4 to TRBJ1-2, with 7 positions matching TRBD1. CDR3 length: 17 residues. V was clipped by 4 bases and J by 4 bases; unmatched bases: 16. The germline V gene encodes CDR1 SGHNT and CDR2 YYREEE (reference sequence). The CDR3 loop is CASSPQGQGEPLYGYTF. CDR3 coding DNA: TGTGCCAGCAGCCCACAAGGTCAGGGGGAGCCCCTCTATGGCTACACCTTC.

The chain employs TRBV6-5 and TRBJ2-7; the D gene is possibly TRBD1 (6 bases). V was shortened by 4 bases and J by 0 bases, with 13 bases between the two germline ends. From germline, CDR1 is MNHEY and CDR2 SVGAGI. This CDR3 is 15 amino acids long. DNA for the CDR3: TGTGCCAGCAGTTTATCGGACAGCAGCTCCTACGAGCAGTACTTC. Translation gives CASSLSDSSSYEQYF.

The rearrangement joins TRBV11-1 to TRBJ2-3; 12 nucleotides line up with TRBD1. CDR3 length: 15 amino acids. CDR1 and CDR2 (germline): SGHAT, FQDESV (reference sequence). J lost 6 bases, V lost 7 bases, and 8 bases had no gene match. CDR3: CASTEGQGASDTQYF. The CDR3 nucleotides are TGTGCCAGCACAGAGGGACAGGGGGCGTCGGATACGCAGTATTTT.

The gene calls are TRBV12-2 and TRBJ1-1. TRBV12-2 is marked as a pseudogene. This CDR3 contains 14 residues. Written as DNA, the CDR3 is TGTGCAAGTCGCCCTAGTATCGTGAACACTGAAGCTTTCTTT. Amino acids: CASRPSIVNTEAFF.

The chain links TRBV2 to TRBJ1-4, with TRBD1 matching 12 bases. Germline CDR1 is SNHLY and CDR2 is FYNNEI. This CDR3 contains 15 residues. The trim removed 8 bases at V and 8 bases at J, leaving 9 bases unmatched. The CDR3 spells CASRVAGTGGEKLFF. CDR3 DNA sequence: TGTGCCAGCCGGGTAGCAGGGACAGGGGGCGAAAAACTGTTTTTT.

The gene calls are TRBV18 and TRBJ2-5; 7 bases map to TRBD2. This CDR3 has 15 amino acids. V shed 6 bases, J shed 5 bases, and the junction held 12 bases outside the gene matches. The germline V gene has CDR1 KGHSH and CDR2 LQKENI. The DNA for the CDR3 is TGTGCCAGCTCCCTCAGCGGGACGGTCCGGGAGACCCAGTACTTC. It codes for CASSLSGTVRETQYF.

The rearrangement uses TRBV6-5 and TRBJ1-3; no clear D gene. Germline-derived CDR1 and CDR2 are MNHEY and SVGAGI. Between the trimmed V and J ends, which lost 2 bases and 2 bases, there was a span of 10 bases. The CDR3 runs 15 residues. The CDR3 loop reads CASSYHSIPGNTIYF. In DNA, the CDR3 is TGTGCCAGCAGTTACCACTCGATACCTGGAAACACCATATATTTT.

This sequence joins TRBV2 and TRBJ1-2; D ambiguous. The CDR3 length is 14 residues. V was shortened by 7 bases and J by 2 bases, with 14 bases between the two germline ends. Germline CDR1 and CDR2: SNHLY and FYNNEI. CDR3: CASTQARGNYGYTF. CDR3 DNA: TGTGCCAGCACCCAAGCCAGAGGCAACTATGGCTACACCTTC.

The chain couples TRBV5-5 to TRBJ1-1; the D is unclear. The V gene's germline CDR1 is SGHKS and CDR2 YYEKEE (reference sequence). V dropped 9 bases and J dropped 1 base, with 19 bases sitting between them. The CDR3 is 15 amino acids. The CDR3 loop reads CATRMGLQTNTEAFF. The DNA for the CDR3 is TGTGCCACCCGAATGGGGTTACAGACGAACACTGAAGCTTTCTTT.

This chain uses TRBV7-2 with TRBJ1-6; 7 nucleotides align to TRBD1. The germline gives CDR1 SGHTA, CDR2 FQGNSA. The V gene end was trimmed by 1 base and the J gene end by 6 bases; junction bases not matched to a gene: 9. This CDR3 has 17 residues. This chain's CDR3 is CASSLVGGGVGNSPLHF. As DNA, the CDR3 is TGTGCCAGCAGCTTAGTCGGAGGGGGCGTAGGTAATTCACCCCTCCACTTT.

The V gene is TRBV7-2, the J gene TRBJ1-3; D may be TRBD1 (6 bases). The CDR3 covers 14 residues. Trimming cost V 5 bases and J 4 bases, with 12 bases left between them. Germline V lookup: CDR1 SGHTA, CDR2 FQGNSA. The CDR3 here is CASSPGVGGNTIYF. The CDR3 DNA follows: TGTGCCAGCAGCCCAGGGGTAGGAGGAAACACCATATATTTT.

The chain is built from TRBV7-9 and TRBJ2-3; 7 bases map to TRBD1. Losses at the gene ends were 5 bases for V and 0 bases for J; bases not matched to a gene: 2. This CDR3 has 14 residues. CDR1 SEHNR and CDR2 FQNEAQ come from the germline V gene (reference sequence). The CDR3 DNA reads as TGTGCCAGCAGCCGGGACAGTAGCACAGATACGCAGTATTTT. It specifies CASSRDSSTDTQYF.